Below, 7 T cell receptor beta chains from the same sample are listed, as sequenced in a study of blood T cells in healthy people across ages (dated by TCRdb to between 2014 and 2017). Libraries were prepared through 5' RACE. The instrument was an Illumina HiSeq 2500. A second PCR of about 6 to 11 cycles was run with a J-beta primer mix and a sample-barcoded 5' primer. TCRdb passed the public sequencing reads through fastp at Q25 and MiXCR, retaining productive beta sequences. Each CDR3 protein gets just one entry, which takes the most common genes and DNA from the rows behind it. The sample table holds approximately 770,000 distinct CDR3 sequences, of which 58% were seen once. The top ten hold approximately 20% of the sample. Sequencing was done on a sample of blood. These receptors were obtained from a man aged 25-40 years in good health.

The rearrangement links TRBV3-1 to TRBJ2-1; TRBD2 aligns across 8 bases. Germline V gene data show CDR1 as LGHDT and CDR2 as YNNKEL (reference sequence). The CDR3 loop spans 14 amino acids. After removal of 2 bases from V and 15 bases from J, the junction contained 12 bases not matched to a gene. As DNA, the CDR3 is TGTGCCAGCAGCCAATCTAGCTTGGGACTAGTGGGGTTCTTC. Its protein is CASSQSSLGLVGFF.

The CDR3 sequence: CASNGGAFSGANVLTF. The DNA for the CDR3 is TGCGCCAGCAACGGGGGGGCCTTCTCTGGGGCCAACGTCCTGACTTTC. The V and J genes are TRBV5-1 and TRBJ2-6; 8 bases are shared with TRBD2. Germline V gene lookup returns CDR1 SGHRS and CDR2 YFSETQ. Trimming took 6 bases from V and 0 from J; bases not matched to a gene: 5. This CDR3 contains 16 residues. Together with reference TRBV5-1 and TRBJ2-6, the CDR3 gives the full variable domain: KAGVTQTPRYLIKTRGQQVTLSCSPISGHRSVSWYQQTPGQGLQFLFEYFSETQRNKGNFPGRFSGRQFSNSRSEMNVSTLELGDSALYLCASNGGAFSGANVLTFGAGSRLTVL.

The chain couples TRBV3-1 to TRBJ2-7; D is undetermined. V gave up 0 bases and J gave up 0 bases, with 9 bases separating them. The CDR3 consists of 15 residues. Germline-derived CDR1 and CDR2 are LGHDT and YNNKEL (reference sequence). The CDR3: CASSQETVTSYEQYF. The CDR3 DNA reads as TGTGCCAGCAGCCAAGAAACAGTTACCTCCTACGAGCAGTACTTC.

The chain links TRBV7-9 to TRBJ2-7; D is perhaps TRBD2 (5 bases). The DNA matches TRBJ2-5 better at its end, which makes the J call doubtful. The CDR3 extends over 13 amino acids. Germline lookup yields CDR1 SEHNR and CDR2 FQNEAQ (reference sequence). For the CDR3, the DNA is TGTGCCAGCAGCCCCGGGGTAGAAGAGACCCAGTACTTC. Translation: CASSPGVEETQYF.

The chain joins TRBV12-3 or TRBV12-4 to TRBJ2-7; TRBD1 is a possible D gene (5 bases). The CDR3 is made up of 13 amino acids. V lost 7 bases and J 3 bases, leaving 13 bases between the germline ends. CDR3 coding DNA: TGTGCCAGCACAAGGGCAGGGTACTACGAGCAGTACTTC. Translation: CASTRAGYYEQYF.

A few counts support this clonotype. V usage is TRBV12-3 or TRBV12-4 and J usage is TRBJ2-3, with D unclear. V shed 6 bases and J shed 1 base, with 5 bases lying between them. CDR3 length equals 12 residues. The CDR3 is CASRLRTDTQYF. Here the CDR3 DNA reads TGTGCCAGCAGATTACGCACAGATACGCAGTATTTT.

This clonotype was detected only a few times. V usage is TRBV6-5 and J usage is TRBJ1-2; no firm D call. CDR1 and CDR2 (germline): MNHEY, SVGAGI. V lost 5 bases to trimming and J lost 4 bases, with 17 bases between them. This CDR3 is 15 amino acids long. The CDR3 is CASSPTGNTGYGYTF. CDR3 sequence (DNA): TGTGCCAGCAGTCCCACCGGGAATACGGGCTATGGCTACACCTTC.